This T cell receptor beta chain comes out of a study of somatic mutations in cytotoxic T cells in rheumatoid arthritis. The germline V and J ends were trimmed by 5 bases and 0 bases, with 20 bases remaining between them. The CDR3 sequence is 18 residues long. CDR1 is MDHEN, CDR2 SYDVKM, per germline. The protocol was immunoSEQ multiplex PCR, while the TCRdb copy is restricted to in-frame clones and leaves out a portion. Of several thousand clones in the sample, around 75% were seen once. The V call is TRBV28, the J call TRBJ2-1, with D tentatively TRBD2 (6 bases). The receptor was isolated from a woman between 50 and 59 years old in good health. Sequencing used CD8+ T cells sorted from blood. CDR3 in DNA: TGTGCCAGCAGTCCCAATTATGCCCCGGGAGTCTCCTACAATGAGCAGTTCTTC. Protein: CASSPNYAPGVSYNEQFF.